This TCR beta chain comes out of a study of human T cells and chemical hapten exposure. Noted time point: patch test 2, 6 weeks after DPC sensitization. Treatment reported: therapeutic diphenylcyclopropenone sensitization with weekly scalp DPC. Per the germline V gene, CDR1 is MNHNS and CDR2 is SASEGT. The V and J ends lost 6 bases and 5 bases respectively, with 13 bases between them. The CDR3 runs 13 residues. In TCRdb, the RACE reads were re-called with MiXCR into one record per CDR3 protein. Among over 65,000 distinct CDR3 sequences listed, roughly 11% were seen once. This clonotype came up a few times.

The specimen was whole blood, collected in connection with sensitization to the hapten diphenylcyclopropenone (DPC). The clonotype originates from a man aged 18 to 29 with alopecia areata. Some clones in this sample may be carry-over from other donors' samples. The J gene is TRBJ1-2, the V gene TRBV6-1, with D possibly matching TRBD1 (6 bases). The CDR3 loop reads CASRQQGEYGYTF. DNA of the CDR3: TGTGCCAGCAGACAACAGGGAGAATATGGCTACACCTTC.